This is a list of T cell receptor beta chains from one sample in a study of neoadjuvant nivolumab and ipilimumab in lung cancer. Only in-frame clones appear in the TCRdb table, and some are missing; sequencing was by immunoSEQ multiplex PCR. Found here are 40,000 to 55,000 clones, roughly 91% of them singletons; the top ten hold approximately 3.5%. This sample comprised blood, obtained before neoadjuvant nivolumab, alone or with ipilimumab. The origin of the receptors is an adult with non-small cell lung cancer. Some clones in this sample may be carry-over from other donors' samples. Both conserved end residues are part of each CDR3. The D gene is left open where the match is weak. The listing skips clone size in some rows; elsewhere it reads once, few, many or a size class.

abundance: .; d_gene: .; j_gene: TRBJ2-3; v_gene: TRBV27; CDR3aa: CASSLDASTDTQYF; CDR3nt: TGTGCCAGCAGTTTAGATGCGAGCACAGATACGCAGTATTTT
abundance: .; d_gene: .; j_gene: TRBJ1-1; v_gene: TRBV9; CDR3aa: CASSTQGNTEAFF; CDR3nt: TGTGCCAGCAGTACTCAAGGGAACACTGAAGCTTTCTTT
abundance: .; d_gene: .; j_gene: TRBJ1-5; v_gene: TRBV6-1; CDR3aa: CASIGQSNQPQHF; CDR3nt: TGTGCCAGCATCGGACAGAGCAATCAGCCCCAGCATTTT
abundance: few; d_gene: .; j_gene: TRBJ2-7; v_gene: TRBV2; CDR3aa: CASSEGRFPYEQYF; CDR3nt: TGTGCCAGCAGTGAAGGGAGGTTCCCCTACGAGCAGTACTTC
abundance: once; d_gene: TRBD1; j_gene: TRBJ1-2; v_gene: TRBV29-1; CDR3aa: CSVVHPAGQGARNYGYTF; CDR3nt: TGCAGCGTTGTTCATCCCGCGGGACAGGGGGCTCGGAACTATGGCTACACCTTC
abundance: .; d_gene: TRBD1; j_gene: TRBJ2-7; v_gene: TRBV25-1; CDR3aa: CASSEGDRGGQYF; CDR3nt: TGTGCCAGCAGTGAAGGGGACAGGGGCGGGCAGTACTTC
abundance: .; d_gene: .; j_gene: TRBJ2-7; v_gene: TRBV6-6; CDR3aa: CASNPPPGRPYYEQYF; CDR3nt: TGTGCCAGCAACCCCCCCCCGGGACGGCCATACTACGAGCAGTACTTC
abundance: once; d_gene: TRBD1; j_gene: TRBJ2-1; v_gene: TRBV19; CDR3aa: CASSPGTVQFF; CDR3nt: TGTGCCAGTAGTCCTGGGACAGTACAGTTCTTC
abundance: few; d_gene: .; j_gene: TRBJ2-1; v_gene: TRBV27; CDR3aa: CASSFGLHRDPFF; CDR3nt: TGTGCCAGCAGTTTCGGACTTCATCGCGATCCGTTCTTC
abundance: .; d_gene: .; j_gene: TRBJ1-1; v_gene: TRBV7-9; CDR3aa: CASSRQDMNTEAFF; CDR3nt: TGTGCCAGCAGCCGACAGGACATGAACACTGAAGCTTTCTTT
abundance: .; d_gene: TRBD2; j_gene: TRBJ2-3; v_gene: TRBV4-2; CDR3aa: CASSSAGGGTDTQYF; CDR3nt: TGTGCCAGCAGTTCTGCGGGAGGTGGAACAGATACGCAGTATTTT
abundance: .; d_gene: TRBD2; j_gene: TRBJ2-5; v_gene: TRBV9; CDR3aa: CASSPPTLAGGETQYF; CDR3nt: TGTGCCAGCAGCCCCCCCACTCTAGCGGGAGGAGAGACCCAGTACTTC
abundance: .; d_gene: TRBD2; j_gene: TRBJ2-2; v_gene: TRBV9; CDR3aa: CASSVGGGSGTGELFF; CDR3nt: TGTGCCAGCAGCGTAGGGGGCGGGAGTGGCACCGGGGAGCTGTTTTTT
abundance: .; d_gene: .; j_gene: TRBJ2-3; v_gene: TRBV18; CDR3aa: CASSPQSADTQYF; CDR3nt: TGTGCCAGCTCACCCCAGTCGGCAGATACGCAGTATTTT
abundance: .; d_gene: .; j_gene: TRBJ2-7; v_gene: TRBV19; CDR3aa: CASSTGLKGEQYF; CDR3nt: TGTGCCAGTAGCACGGGCCTCAAGGGCGAGCAGTACTTC
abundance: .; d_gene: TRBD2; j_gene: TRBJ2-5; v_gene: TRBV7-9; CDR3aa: CASGSGTSGRRRQETQYF; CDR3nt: TGTGCCAGTGGTTCCGGGACTAGCGGGAGAAGGCGGCAAGAGACCCAGTACTTC
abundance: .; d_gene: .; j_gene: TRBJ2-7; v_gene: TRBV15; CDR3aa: CATSLPGRVGEQYF; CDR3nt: TGTGCCACCAGCCTACCGGGAAGGGTGGGCGAGCAGTACTTC
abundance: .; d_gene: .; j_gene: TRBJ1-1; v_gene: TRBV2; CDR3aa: CASSGQENTEAFF; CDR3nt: TGTGCCAGCAGTGGACAGGAGAACACTGAAGCTTTCTTT
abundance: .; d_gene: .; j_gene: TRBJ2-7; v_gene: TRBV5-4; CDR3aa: CASSFSGVYEQYF; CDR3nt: TGTGCCAGCAGCTTTAGCGGAGTCTACGAGCAGTACTTC
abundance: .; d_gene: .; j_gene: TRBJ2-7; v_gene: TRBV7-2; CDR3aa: CASSSTLGGFGEQYF; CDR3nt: TGTGCCAGCAGCTCCACTCTAGGCGGATTTGGCGAGCAGTACTTC
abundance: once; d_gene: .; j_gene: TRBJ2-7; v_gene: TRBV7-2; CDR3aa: CASSSGTVSYEQYF; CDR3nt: TGTGCCAGCAGCTCCGGGACCGTATCCTACGAGCAGTACTTC
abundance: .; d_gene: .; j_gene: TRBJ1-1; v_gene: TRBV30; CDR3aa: CAWSVSGHLTEAFF; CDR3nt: TGTGCCTGGAGTGTAAGTGGTCATCTCACTGAAGCTTTCTTT
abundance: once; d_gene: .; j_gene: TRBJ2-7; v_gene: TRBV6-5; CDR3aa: CASSSGLETYEQYF; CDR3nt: TGTGCCAGCAGTTCCGGGCTGGAAACCTACGAGCAGTACTTC
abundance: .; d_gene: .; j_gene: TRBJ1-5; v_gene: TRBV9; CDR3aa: CASSAGGNQPQHF; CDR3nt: TGTGCCAGCAGCGCTGGTGGGAATCAGCCCCAGCATTTT
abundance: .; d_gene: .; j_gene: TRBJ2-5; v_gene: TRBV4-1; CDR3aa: CASSQDGGPEETQYF; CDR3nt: TGCGCCAGCAGCCAAGATGGGGGGCCCGAAGAGACCCAGTACTTC
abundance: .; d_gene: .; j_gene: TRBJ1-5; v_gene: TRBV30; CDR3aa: CAWTTAGNQPQHF; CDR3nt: TGTGCCTGGACCACGGCTGGCAATCAGCCCCAGCATTTT
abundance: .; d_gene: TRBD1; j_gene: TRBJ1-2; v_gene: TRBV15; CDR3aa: CATSRDRANYGYTF; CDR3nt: TGTGCCACCAGCAGGGACAGGGCTAACTATGGCTACACCTTC
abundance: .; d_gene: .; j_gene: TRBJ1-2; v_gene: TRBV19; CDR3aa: CASKKAGTGIYGYTF; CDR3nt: TGTGCCAGTAAGAAGGCGGGGACGGGGATCTATGGCTACACCTTC
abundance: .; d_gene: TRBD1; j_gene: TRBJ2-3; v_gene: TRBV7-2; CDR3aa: CASSSTGGADTQYF; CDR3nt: TGTGCCAGCAGCAGCACAGGGGGCGCAGATACGCAGTATTTT
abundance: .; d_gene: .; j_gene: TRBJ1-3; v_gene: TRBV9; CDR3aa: CASSVEALGSSGNTIYF; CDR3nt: TGTGCCAGCAGCGTCGAGGCCCTAGGGAGCTCTGGAAACACCATATATTTT
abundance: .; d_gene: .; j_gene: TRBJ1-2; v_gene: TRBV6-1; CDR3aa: CASTDGTQSYRDTF; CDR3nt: TGTGCCAGCACCGACGGGACGCAATCCTACAGGGACACCTTC
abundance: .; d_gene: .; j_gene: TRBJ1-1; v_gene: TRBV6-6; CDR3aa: CASILKRTSTEAFF; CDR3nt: TGTGCCAGCATTTTGAAGCGGACTTCCACTGAAGCTTTCTTT
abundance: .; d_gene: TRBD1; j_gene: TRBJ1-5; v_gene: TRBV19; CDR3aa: CASSAMGGQGAQPQHF; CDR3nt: TGTGCCAGTAGTGCCATGGGAGGACAGGGGGCTCAGCCCCAGCATTTT
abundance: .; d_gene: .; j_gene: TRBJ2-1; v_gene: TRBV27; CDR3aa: CASSFLASSNEQFF; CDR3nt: TGTGCCAGCAGTTTTTTGGCTAGCAGCAATGAGCAGTTCTTC
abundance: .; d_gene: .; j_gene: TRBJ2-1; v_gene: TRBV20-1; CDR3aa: CSAGLLGEQFF; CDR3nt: TGCAGTGCAGGACTGCTAGGTGAGCAGTTCTTC
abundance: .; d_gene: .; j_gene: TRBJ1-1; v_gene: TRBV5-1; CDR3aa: CASSLARATEAFF; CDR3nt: TGCGCCAGCAGCTTGGCCAGAGCCACTGAAGCTTTCTTT
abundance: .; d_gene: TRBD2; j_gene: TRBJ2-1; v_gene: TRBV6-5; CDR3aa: CATLGLAGNEQFF; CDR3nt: TGTGCCACCTTGGGACTAGCGGGCAATGAGCAGTTCTTC